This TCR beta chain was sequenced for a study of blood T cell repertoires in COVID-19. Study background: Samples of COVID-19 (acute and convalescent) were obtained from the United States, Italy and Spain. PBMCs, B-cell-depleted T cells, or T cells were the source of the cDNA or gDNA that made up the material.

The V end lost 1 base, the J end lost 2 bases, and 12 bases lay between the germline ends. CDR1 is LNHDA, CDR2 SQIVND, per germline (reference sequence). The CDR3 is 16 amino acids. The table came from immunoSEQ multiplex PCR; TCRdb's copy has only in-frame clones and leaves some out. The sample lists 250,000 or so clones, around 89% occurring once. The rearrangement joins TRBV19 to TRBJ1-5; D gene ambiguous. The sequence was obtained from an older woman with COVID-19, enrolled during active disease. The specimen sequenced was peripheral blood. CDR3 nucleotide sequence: TGTGCCAGTAGTATAGTACGGGGAGACGGCAATCAGCCCCAGCATTTT. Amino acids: CASSIVRGDGNQPQHF.